The rows below give T cell receptor beta chains drawn from one sample of a study of T cell responses to AZD1222 COVID-19 vaccine. Libraries were prepared by immunoSEQ multiplex PCR; TCRdb keeps only in-frame clonotypes and omits some of them. The table has about 140,000 clones, 92% seen once. The sample here was peripheral blood, taken on day 0 of AZD1222 vaccination. These receptors originate from an adult in good health. The CDR3 runs from the conserved cysteine through the conserved F or W. Fields, in order: clone size, D gene, J gene, V gene, CDR3 DNA, CDR3 protein. A D gene is named only where the DNA matches it firmly. Only some rows state a clone size, as once, few, many or a class for expanded clones.

>.|TRBD2|TRBJ2-6|TRBV27
TGTGCCAGCCGCCCGGGGGGGGGCGGACGCTCTGGGGCCAACGTCCTGACTTTC
CASRPGGGGRSGANVLTF
>.|.|TRBJ1-3|TRBV9
TGTGCCAGCAGCTATACAGGTTCAGGATCTGGAAACACCATATATTTT
CASSYTGSGSGNTIYF
>.|TRBD1|TRBJ2-5|TRBV30
TGTGCCTGGAGTCCGATAGGGGGCCTCGGGACCCAGTACTTC
CAWSPIGGLGTQYF
>.|TRBD2|TRBJ2-1|TRBV28
TGTGCCAGCACCTGGGGGGGTACGGCCTACAATGAGCAGTTCTTC
CASTWGGTAYNEQFF
>.|TRBD2|TRBJ2-1|TRBV7-2
TGTGCCAGCAGCGGAAGGGGACTAGCGGGTATTAACTCCTACAATGAGCAGTTCTTC
CASSGRGLAGINSYNEQFF
>.|.|TRBJ1-6|TRBV19
TGTGCCAGTCGTACGACAGTAGCTAATTCACCCCTCCACTTT
CASRTTVANSPLHF
>.|TRBD2|TRBJ2-1|TRBV5-8
TGTGCCAGCAGTCAAACTAGCGGGGGTTACAATGAGCAGTTCTTC
CASSQTSGGYNEQFF
>.|.|TRBJ1-1|TRBV7-9
TGTGCCAGCAGCTTATATGGGGTGAACACTGAAGCTTTCTTT
CASSLYGVNTEAFF
>.|.|TRBJ2-3|TRBV28
TGTGCCAGCAGACCTGGGACTCACACAGATACGCAGTATTTT
CASRPGTHTDTQYF
>.|.|TRBJ1-2|TRBV19
TGTGCCAGTAGTGTCAGGGAAGGTAACTATGGCTACACCTTC
CASSVREGNYGYTF
>.|TRBD1|TRBJ1-2|TRBV28
TGTGCCAGCAGCCGGACAGGCCTTCACTTCTATGGCTACACCTTC
CASSRTGLHFYGYTF
>.|TRBD1|TRBJ1-4|TRBV2
TGTGCCAGCAGGCAGGACAGGGGGGGTGAAAAACTGTTTTTT
CASRQDRGGEKLFF
>.|.|TRBJ2-1|TRBV6-6
TGTGCCAGCAGTTACTTAGAAGGATCCTACAATGAGCAGTTCTTC
CASSYLEGSYNEQFF
>.|.|TRBJ1-2|TRBV24-1
TGTGCCACCAGTGACCCCGGAAACTCCGATGGCTACACCTTC
CATSDPGNSDGYTF
>.|.|TRBJ2-3|TRBV10-2
TGCGCCAGCAGTGACGAGCCCCACGGCCCAGATACGCAGTATTTT
CASSDEPHGPDTQYF
>.|.|TRBJ1-5|TRBV30
TGTGCCTGGGCCGGCGGGGAGGAGCCCCAGCATTTT
CAWAGGEEPQHF
>few|.|TRBJ2-7|TRBV5-6
TGTGCCAGCATGTCGCTCCGGAAAAAAACCTACGAGCAGTACTTC
CASMSLRKKTYEQYF
>.|.|TRBJ2-1|TRBV19
TGTGCCAGTAGTATCGGCGGGACTCTCTACAATGAGCAGTTCTTC
CASSIGGTLYNEQFF
>.|.|TRBJ1-2|TRBV12-3/TRBV12-4
TGTGCCAGCAGTCCGGGGGCTAGCTATGGCTACACCTTC
CASSPGASYGYTF
>.|.|TRBJ1-6|TRBV9
TGTGCCAGCAGCGTACCCCGGGATTCACCCCTCCACTTT
CASSVPRDSPLHF
>.|.|TRBJ2-6|TRBV29-1
TGCAGCGTTGAAGTTTTCGGGGACCGACTCTCTGGGGCCAACGTCCTGACTTTC
CSVEVFGDRLSGANVLTF
>few|.|TRBJ1-6|TRBV12-5
TGTGCTAGTGGTTTGGGTCAGGGGAACTCACCCCTCCACTTT
CASGLGQGNSPLHF
>.|.|TRBJ1-5|TRBV28
TGTGCCAGCAGTCACCAGGACAGATTATATCAGCCCCAGCATTTT
CASSHQDRLYQPQHF
>.|TRBD1|TRBJ2-3|TRBV27
TGTGCCAGCAGCAGACAGGGTCAGCAGTATTTT
CASSRQGQQYF
>once|.|TRBJ2-1|TRBV7-8
TGTGCCAGCAGCTTAGGGGCGACCCCCTTAAGGGGGGGGCAGTTCTTC
CASSLGATPLRGGQFF
>once|TRBD1|TRBJ1-1|TRBV2
TGTGCCAGCAGGGCCCGGGACAGGAGGGACACTGAAGCTTTCTTT
CASRARDRRDTEAFF
>.|TRBD2|TRBJ2-1|TRBV25-1
TGTGCCAGCAGTGAAGTAGCGGGAGGGCCTGGTAATGAGCAGTTCTTC
CASSEVAGGPGNEQFF
>.|TRBD1|TRBJ1-1|TRBV3-1/TRBV3-2
TGTGCCAGCAGCCGGGACAGGGCTAGGAACACTGAAGCTTTCTTT
CASSRDRARNTEAFF
>.|.|TRBJ1-2|TRBV14
TGTGCCAGCAGCCAAGAGATCGACAGCCTTGGAGGCTACACCTTC
CASSQEIDSLGGYTF
>.|.|TRBJ2-6|TRBV13
TGTGCCAGCAGCTTAGAAGCCGCAGATCCCAGCTCTGGGGCCAACGTCCTGACTTTC
CASSLEAADPSSGANVLTF
>.|.|TRBJ2-5|TRBV7-2
TGTGCCAGCAGCTTCGGGCGTTGGGAGACCCAGTACTTC
CASSFGRWETQYF
>.|.|TRBJ1-1|TRBV13
TGTGCCAGCAGCCGGAACCGGGCCCGGGGAATGAACACTGAAGCTTTCTTT
CASSRNRARGMNTEAFF
>.|.|TRBJ2-5|TRBV7-8
TGTGCCAGCAGCCAAGAGACCCAGTACTTC
CASSQETQYF
>.|.|TRBJ1-5|TRBV24-1
TGTGCCACCAGTGGAGCGGGGTACAATCAGCCCCAGCATTTT
CATSGAGYNQPQHF
>.|.|TRBJ1-4|TRBV30
TGTGCCTGGAGTGGCTCCCTGGGGGAAAAACTGTTTTTT
CAWSGSLGEKLFF
>.|TRBD2|TRBJ2-7|TRBV6-5
TGTGCCAGCACCCCCCGACTAGCGGTTACCTACGAGCAGTACTTC
CASTPRLAVTYEQYF
>once|TRBD2|TRBJ2-2|TRBV7-3
TGTGCCAGCAGCCTCCGGGGGGGAGCGAACACCGGGGAGCTGTTTTTT
CASSLRGGANTGELFF
>once|.|TRBJ2-3|TRBV6-1
TGTGCCAGCAGTGGAGCCACAGATACGCAGTATTTT
CASSGATDTQYF
>.|.|TRBJ2-3|TRBV21-1
TGTGCCAGCAGCAAAGAGGAACAGGGGGCTGCAGATACGCAGTATTTT
CASSKEEQGAADTQYF
>once|.|TRBJ1-2|TRBV19
TGTGCCAGTAGTATAGTTGGGACGCGGGGCTATGGCTACACCTTC
CASSIVGTRGYGYTF
>.|.|TRBJ1-4|TRBV5-1
TGCGCCAGCAGCTTGCGGGGTTCAGGGGATGAAAAACTGTTTTTT
CASSLRGSGDEKLFF
>.|TRBD2|TRBJ2-1|TRBV18
TGTGCCAGCTCACCGGACTGGGGGGGGACGAACAATGAGCAGTTCTTC
CASSPDWGGTNNEQFF
>.|TRBD1|TRBJ1-6|TRBV25-1
TGTGCCAGCAGTGATACAGGGGGCAGGTATTCACCCCTCCACTTT
CASSDTGGRYSPLHF
>few|.|TRBJ2-7|TRBV6-6
TGTGCCAGCAGTTACGCAACCTACGAGCAGTACTTC
CASSYATYEQYF
>.|TRBD1|TRBJ1-2|TRBV5-1
TGCGCCAGCAGCCAAGGGACAGGCGAACAATATGGCTACACCTTC
CASSQGTGEQYGYTF
>.|.|TRBJ2-1|TRBV9
TGTGCCAGCAGCGTAGGGATTAGGACTGGGACCCCCTCCTACAATGAGCAGTTCTTC
CASSVGIRTGTPSYNEQFF
>few|TRBD2|TRBJ2-7|TRBV7-9
TGTGCCAGCAGCTTCGTAAAGACTAGCGGGAGCTATTACGAGCAGTACTTC
CASSFVKTSGSYYEQYF
>.|.|TRBJ2-7|TRBV7-2
TGTGCCAGCAGCTTAGTAGGCGGGTACTCCTACGAGCAGTACTTC
CASSLVGGYSYEQYF
>.|.|TRBJ1-5|TRBV23-1
TGCGCCAGCACGCGAGAGGGGGTTAGGAGCAATCAGCCCCAGCATTTT
CASTREGVRSNQPQHF